Listed below are T cell receptor beta chains from one sample, sequenced in a study of blood T cell repertoires in COVID-19. Assay: immunoSEQ multiplex PCR; the TCRdb copy retains only in-frame clones and omits some. The sample has some 260,000 clones, roughly 82% seen once; the top ten hold 4% to 6%. Input material: peripheral blood. Source of these receptors: a woman of 80 years or more with active or convalescent COVID-19. CDR3s include the opening cysteine and the closing phenylalanine or tryptophan. The order of the fields is clone size, V gene, J gene, D gene, CDR3 DNA, CDR3 protein. D genes are given only for firm matches. Clone size is stated in some rows and not others, as once, few, many or a class when expanded.

NA	TRBV15	TRBJ1-2	NA	TGTGCCACCAGCAGAGATGGGAGGTTGGTTGGCTACACCTTC	CATSRDGRLVGYTF
NA	TRBV19	TRBJ1-2	NA	TGTGCCAGTACTACAGGGCCTTACTATGGCTACACCTTC	CASTTGPYYGYTF
NA	TRBV5-1	TRBJ2-5	TRBD1	TGCGCCAGCAGCTTGGGGACAGGGGGGAGCGGAAAGACCCAGTACTTC	CASSLGTGGSGKTQYF
NA	TRBV3-1/TRBV3-2	TRBJ2-3	TRBD2	TGTGCCAGCAGCCTTCGGACTAGCGGGAGGGCCACAGATACGCAGTATTTT	CASSLRTSGRATDTQYF
NA	TRBV5-6	TRBJ1-2	NA	TGTGCCAGCAGCTTGTCTCCGACTCCCCGATACACCTTC	CASSLSPTPRYTF
NA	TRBV28	TRBJ2-6	NA	TGTGCCAGCAGTCCCAGCTCTGGGGCCAACGTCCTGACTTTC	CASSPSSGANVLTF
NA	TRBV11-2	TRBJ2-1	NA	TGTGCCAGCAGCTTAGCTGGAGGACGTTACAATGAGCAGTTCTTC	CASSLAGGRYNEQFF
NA	TRBV28	TRBJ2-1	TRBD1	TGTGCCAGCAGACTGGGACAGGTTAGGTACAATGAGCAGTTCTTC	CASRLGQVRYNEQFF
few	TRBV9	TRBJ2-2	NA	TGTGCCAGCAGCGTAGGGCAGAACACCGGGGAGCTGTTTTTT	CASSVGQNTGELFF
NA	TRBV5-1	TRBJ1-5	NA	TGCGCCAGCAGCTTGGGCCCTATTAATCAGCCCCAGCATTTT	CASSLGPINQPQHF
NA	TRBV5-1	TRBJ1-1	NA	TGCGCCAGCAGCTTGATTAGCTCGACGGTTGAAGCTTTCTTT	CASSLISSTVEAFF
NA	TRBV27	TRBJ1-6	TRBD1	TGTGCCAGCAGTCCTGGACAGGGTCATTCACCCCTCCACTTT	CASSPGQGHSPLHF
NA	TRBV28	TRBJ2-2	NA	TGTGCCAGCAGTTTGGGGGGGCTGGCCGGGGAGCTGTTTTTT	CASSLGGLAGELFF
NA	TRBV7-9	TRBJ1-4	NA	TGTGCCAGCAGCCCCCTGTCAGGGCAGACAACTAATGAAAAACTGTTTTTT	CASSPLSGQTTNEKLFF
many	TRBV10-3	TRBJ2-1	TRBD2	TGTGCCATCAGAGAAAGCGGGGGAGGTTACAATGAGCAGTTCTTC	CAIRESGGGYNEQFF
NA	TRBV19	TRBJ2-5	TRBD2	TGTGCCAGTAGTTCATTAGCGGGAGGAGAGACCCAGTACTTC	CASSSLAGGETQYF
NA	TRBV27	TRBJ2-2	TRBD2	TGTGCCAGCAGTTTACGGGGGGGGGACACCGGGGAGCTGTTTTTT	CASSLRGGDTGELFF
NA	TRBV18	TRBJ2-3	NA	TGTGCCAGCTCTCCGAGACAGGCTAGCACAGATACGCAGTATTTT	CASSPRQASTDTQYF
NA	TRBV10-2	TRBJ2-1	TRBD2	TGCGCCAGCAGTGAGGGAGCAAGCGGGAGTATCTATGAGCAGTTCTTC	CASSEGASGSIYEQFF
few	TRBV5-1	TRBJ2-3	TRBD1	TGCGCCAGCAACTGGGGACAGGGTCGCACAGATACGCAGTATTTT	CASNWGQGRTDTQYF
NA	TRBV20-1	TRBJ2-7	NA	TGCAGTGCGTCCGGTGACGAGCAGTACTTC	CSASGDEQYF
NA	TRBV11-2	TRBJ2-5	TRBD1	TGTGCCAGCAGCTTCTACCAAGGACAGGGGGTAGAGACCCAGTACTTC	CASSFYQGQGVETQYF
NA	TRBV3-1/TRBV3-2	TRBJ1-1	NA	TGTGCCAGCAGCCAAGAAGAGGGATGGACTGAAGCTTTCTTT	CASSQEEGWTEAFF
NA	TRBV28	TRBJ1-4	NA	TGTGCCAGCAAAGAGGGAGGAGTAAATGAAAAACTGTTTTTT	CASKEGGVNEKLFF
NA	TRBV25-1	TRBJ1-5	TRBD1	TGTGCCAGCAGTGGCGCACAGGGGCAGCCCCAGCATTTT	CASSGAQGQPQHF
NA	TRBV5-1	TRBJ1-1	TRBD1	TGCGCCAGCAGCCTAGGACAGGGCCCTGAAGCTTTCTTT	CASSLGQGPEAFF
once	TRBV28	TRBJ2-7	TRBD2	TGTGCCAGTACCTCGGGACTAGCGGGAGAATTCCCCTACGAGCAGTACTTC	CASTSGLAGEFPYEQYF
once	TRBV28	TRBJ2-3	NA	TGTGCCAGCAGTTCGACAGGATTCACAGATACGCAGTATTTT	CASSSTGFTDTQYF
NA	TRBV30	TRBJ1-5	NA	TGTGCCTGGAGTGTACAGTCCAATCAGCCCCAGCATTTT	CAWSVQSNQPQHF
NA	TRBV3-1/TRBV3-2	TRBJ2-1	NA	TGTGCCAGCAGCCCTAGCTCCTACAATGAGCAGTTCTTC	CASSPSSYNEQFF
NA	TRBV5-1	TRBJ1-2	TRBD1	TGCGCCAGCAGCTTCCAGGGGGATTCTAACTATGGCTACACCTTC	CASSFQGDSNYGYTF
NA	TRBV18	TRBJ1-2	NA	TGTGCCAGCTCACCTCGAGAGGAAACACCCTATGGCTACACCTTC	CASSPREETPYGYTF
NA	TRBV7-9	TRBJ2-1	NA	TGTGCCAGTACAAGGGGCGGTGAGCAGTTCTTC	CASTRGGEQFF
once	TRBV7-9	TRBJ2-2	TRBD2	TGTGCCAGCAGCGATGAAGCGGGAGTGGTCGGGGAGCTGTTTTTT	CASSDEAGVVGELFF
NA	TRBV10-1	TRBJ2-2	TRBD1	TGCGCCAGCAGTAGTCCCGGGACAGGTGGGGAGCTGTTTTTT	CASSSPGTGGELFF
NA	TRBV5-1	TRBJ1-1	NA	TGCGCCAGCAGCTTGGCCATGGGGGGGAACACTGAAGCTTTCTTT	CASSLAMGGNTEAFF
NA	TRBV5-1	TRBJ2-3	TRBD2	TGCGCCAGCAGCTTGCCTACTAGCGGAAGCACAGATACGCAGTATTTT	CASSLPTSGSTDTQYF
NA	TRBV11-2	TRBJ1-3	NA	TGTGCCAGCAGCTTTCAGGACACCATATATTTT	CASSFQDTIYF
NA	TRBV14	TRBJ2-2	NA	TGTGCCAGCAGCGGGCGGGGGCCCCCGAACACCGGGGAGCTGTTTTTT	CASSGRGPPNTGELFF
once	TRBV2	TRBJ1-5	NA	TGTGCCAGCAGGGAGGCGGTTAATCAGCCCCAGCATTTT	CASREAVNQPQHF
NA	TRBV19	TRBJ2-7	NA	TGTGCCAGTAGTATTCAGGGGATTGGCGAGCAGTACTTC	CASSIQGIGEQYF
few	TRBV30	TRBJ1-4	TRBD1	TGTGCCTGGAGTGTGTCATCGACAGGGCGGTTGTTTTTT	CAWSVSSTGRLFF
once	TRBV11-2	TRBJ2-3	NA	TGTGCCAGCAGCCAACGTAGGAGATCCTCAACGAACACAGATACGCAGTATTTT	CASSQRRRSSTNTDTQYF
NA	TRBV19	TRBJ1-5	NA	TGTGCCAGTAGTCCCCGGGGGGTTTTCAATCAGCCCCAGCATTTT	CASSPRGVFNQPQHF
NA	TRBV7-9	TRBJ1-2	NA	TGTGCCAGCAGCTTAGTTGAGGGATATGGCTACACCTTC	CASSLVEGYGYTF
NA	TRBV5-1	TRBJ2-3	NA	TGCGCCAGCAGACTTTCCTCTAGCACAGATACGCAGTATTTT	CASRLSSSTDTQYF
NA	TRBV5-1	TRBJ1-1	NA	TGCGCCAGCAGCTTGGCCGGGGGGCCCAACACTGAAGCTTTCTTT	CASSLAGGPNTEAFF
NA	TRBV5-6	TRBJ2-7	NA	TGTGCCAGCAGCACCACGGGGGTGGGGGACGAGCAGTACTTC	CASSTTGVGDEQYF
few	TRBV3-1/TRBV3-2	TRBJ2-1	TRBD2	TGTGCCAGCAGCCAAGTGCCGGGACTAGCGGGGAATGAGCAGTTCTTC	CASSQVPGLAGNEQFF
NA	TRBV19	TRBJ1-5	NA	TGTGCCAGTACCGCAGACAGGAGTTATCAGCCCCAGCATTTT	CASTADRSYQPQHF
NA	TRBV29-1	TRBJ2-3	NA	TGCAGCGTTGAGTGGGGCGGAAGCACAGATACGCAGTATTTT	CSVEWGGSTDTQYF
NA	TRBV30	TRBJ2-7	NA	TGTGCCTGGAGTGTAGGGGGTCACCGGTCGTACGAGCAGTACTTC	CAWSVGGHRSYEQYF
NA	TRBV5-6	TRBJ2-2	NA	TGTGCCAGCAGCTTGGTTCCCCTGAACACCGGGGAGCTGTTTTTT	CASSLVPLNTGELFF
NA	TRBV7-9	TRBJ2-3	NA	TGTGCCAGCAGCTTAGTGTCAGGGGCTACGGATACGCAGTATTTT	CASSLVSGATDTQYF
few	TRBV5-1	TRBJ2-6	NA	TGCGCCAGCAGCTTAACAGCTGGGGCCAACGTCCTGACTTTC	CASSLTAGANVLTF
NA	TRBV5-1	TRBJ1-1	NA	TGCGCCAGCAGACGAACACCTCAGGGATCCACTGAAGCTTTCTTT	CASRRTPQGSTEAFF
NA	TRBV7-9	TRBJ2-1	TRBD1	TGTGCCAGCAGCTTAGATGGTTACAGGGGGCGAGATGAGCAGTTCTTC	CASSLDGYRGRDEQFF
once	TRBV6-1	TRBJ1-6	NA	TGTGCCAGCAGTGAAGCGCAGGGTGATTCACCCCTCCACTTT	CASSEAQGDSPLHF
NA	TRBV7-9	TRBJ1-3	NA	TGTGCCAGCAGCCCAGGGAACTCTGGAAACACCATATATTTT	CASSPGNSGNTIYF
NA	TRBV28	TRBJ2-1	TRBD2	TGTGCCAGCAGTTCCGGGACTAGCGGACTCCCAGGGAATGAGCAGTTCTTC	CASSSGTSGLPGNEQFF